The 21 T cell receptor beta chains reported below all come from one sample, sequenced in a study of T-cell reconstitution after alpha-beta-depleted transplantation in children (dated by TCRdb to the mid-2010s). Taken with the paper, the label for treatment or condition translates to: allogeneic hematopoietic cell transplantation with graft depleted of TCRalphabeta T cells and CD19 B cells. Preparation of the library involved PCR. Sequencing used an Illumina HiSeq 2500. TCR libraries were prepared with molecular barcoding, using unique molecular identifiers to normalize TCRbeta repertoire quantification. TCRdb reanalyzed the raw reads on its own, using fastp at Q25 for trimming and MiXCR for clone calling, and kept in-frame beta chains. Rows are combined by CDR3 protein, so each entry shows the most common genes and DNA. Here the sample has approximately 500,000 distinct CDR3 sequences; roughly a tenth occur a single time. The ten largest clones add up to 2% of the sample.

The specimen was PBMCs, collected before TCRalphabeta/CD19-depleted stem cell transplant. The receptors here all came from a child aged 2-15 years with inherited bone marrow failure, due to receive a stem cell transplant.

The J gene is TRBJ2-1, the V gene TRBV18, with TRBD1 identical over 7 bases. With 4 bases clipped from V and 8 bases from J, the junction kept 11 bases outside the gene matches. The CDR3 contains 15 residues. Germline CDR1 KGHSH, CDR2 LQKENI. The CDR3, as DNA: TGTGCCAGCTCACGACAGGGCTTAGGGGCGGATGAGCAGTTCTTC. Translation: CASSRQGLGADEQFF.

Comment on this clonotype: A much larger clonotype is one base distant, so this may be a read error. Since no conserved phenylalanine or tryptophan closes the CDR3, a read error is the likely cause. This chain's CDR3 is CSVGSWGVSDTQYV. In DNA form, the CDR3 reads TGCAGCGTTGGGAGTTGGGGAGTGTCAGATACGCAGTATGTT. V usage is TRBV29-1 and J usage is TRBJ2-3; D might be TRBD2 (5 bases). Germline V CDR1 and CDR2: SQVTM, ANQGSEA. The ends were cut back, 4 bases at V and 4 bases at J, with 15 bases in the middle. The CDR3 covers 14 residues.

This clonotype was seen at least ten times. The chain couples TRBV19 to TRBJ1-5, with D possibly being TRBD1 (6 bases). This CDR3 contains 15 residues. V was pared by 9 bases and J by 7 bases, with 22 bases between. Germline V gene lookup returns CDR1 LNHDA and CDR2 SQIVND (reference sequence). DNA of the CDR3: TGTGCCAGCAAAGTAGGGGGGCAGGGCTTACAGCCCCAGCATTTT. Amino acids: CASKVGGQGLQPQHF.

The table lists this clonotype with a few counts. This chain links TRBV28 with TRBJ2-7; D perhaps matches TRBD1 (6 bases). The V and J ends lost 3 bases and 6 bases respectively, with 18 bases between them. The CDR3 loop spans 15 amino acids. CDR1 is MDHEN, CDR2 SYDVKM, per germline. DNA for the CDR3: TGTGCCAGCAGTTTCCCGGGACACGGCCCTGCCGAGCAGTACTTC. This translates into CASSFPGHGPAEQYF.

This clonotype has a count of ten or more. The chain combines TRBV6-1 with TRBJ1-3, with 11 bases that match TRBD1. With V trimmed by 5 bases and J by 0 bases, 3 bases remained unmatched. This CDR3 is built from 16 residues. Looked up from germline, CDR1 is MNHNS and CDR2 is SASEGT. The CDR3 region has the DNA TGTGCCAGCAGTCGGACAGGGGGCATCTCTGGAAACACCATATATTTT. Translated, it gives CASSRTGGISGNTIYF.

In this sample, this clonotype turned up many times. The CDR3 DNA follows: TGTGCCAGCAGTTTCCTAGACAGGGGTCCCAATGAGCAGTTCTTC. Translating it yields CASSFLDRGPNEQFF. The genes are TRBV28 and TRBJ2-1; TRBD1 aligns across 8 bases. Germline V gene sequence: CDR1 MDHEN, CDR2 SYDVKM. The CDR3 has 15 residues. V trimming: 3 bases; J trimming: 6 bases; junction bases outside the gene matches: 7.

This clonotype was seen many times. The rearrangement uses TRBV9 and TRBJ2-3; D might be TRBD1 (5 bases). CDR1 SGDLS and CDR2 YYNGEE come from the germline V gene. The ends were cut back, 0 bases at V and 0 bases at J, with 14 bases in the middle. CDR3 length equals 17 residues. CDR3 DNA: TGTGCCAGCAGCGTAGGGATAGGACGGACAAGCACAGATACGCAGTATTTT. Encoded protein: CASSVGIGRTSTDTQYF.

The sample holds many counts of this clonotype. This rearrangement joins TRBV20-1 to TRBJ2-2, with a tentative D call TRBD2 (6 bases). The CDR3 consists of 15 residues. Germline CDR1 reads DFQATT; CDR2 reads SNEGSKA (reference sequence). V was clipped by 5 bases and J by 0 bases, with 13 bases between them. The CDR3 coding sequence is TGCAGTGCTCGGACTACAGCTTCGAACACCGGGGAGCTGTTTTTT. This sequence encodes CSARTTASNTGELFF.

This clonotype was counted many times. J is TRBJ2-3 and V is TRBV20-1; 7 nucleotides match TRBD2. The CDR3 sequence is 13 residues long. Trimming took 5 bases from V and 3 from J; bases not matched to a gene: 5. Germline lookup yields CDR1 DFQATT and CDR2 SNEGSKA (reference sequence). The CDR3, as DNA: TGCAGTGCTTCTGCGGGAGAGACAGATACGCAGTATTTT. It encodes CSASAGETDTQYF.

In its sample, this clonotype was seen many times. The chain joins TRBV7-2 to TRBJ2-3; TRBD2 might be the D (5 bases). The germline V and J ends were trimmed by 5 bases and 2 bases, with 11 bases remaining between them. Per the germline V gene, CDR1 is SGHTA and CDR2 is FQGNSA. The CDR3 loop spans 14 amino acids. The CDR3 nucleotides are TGTGCCAGCAGCCCCCTAGCCCTCACAGATACGCAGTATTTT. It yields the protein CASSPLALTDTQYF.

At least ten counts were recorded for this clonotype. CDR3 region: CSVEVRVSGYEQYF. The DNA of the CDR3 is TGCAGCGTTGAAGTCCGGGTAAGCGGTTACGAGCAGTACTTC. The rearrangement joins TRBV29-1 to TRBJ2-7; D possibly corresponds to TRBD2 (5 bases). The CDR3 sequence is 14 residues long. Deletions cut 1 base from V and 4 bases from J, with 14 bases between. Germline V gene data show CDR1 as SQVTM and CDR2 as ANQGSEA.

This clonotype appeared a few times. The gene calls are TRBV6-2 or TRBV6-3 and TRBJ2-7, with 9 bases fitting TRBD1. The V segment lost 6 bases and the J segment 3 bases; nucleotides outside the gene matches: 9. The CDR3 totals 15 residues. Germline CDR1 MNHEY, CDR2 SVGEGT. CDR3 region: CASSNSGTGIYEQYF. CDR3 bases: TGTGCCAGCAGCAATTCCGGGACAGGGATCTACGAGCAGTACTTC.

The chain recombines TRBV23-1 with TRBJ2-3, with 7 nucleotides matching TRBD2. TRBV23-1 falls under the ORF class, with uncertain function. The CDR3 extends over 13 amino acids. The junction had 11 bases not matched to a gene; V was cut back by 11 bases and J by 6 bases. CDR3 bases: TGCGCCCACGGGGCGGGAGCCGGGGATACGCAGTATTTT. It translates to CAHGAGAGDTQYF.

This clonotype occurred many times. V usage is TRBV5-1 and J usage is TRBJ2-1; D perhaps matches TRBD2 (5 bases). The V end lost 0 bases, the J end lost 0 bases, and 10 bases lay between the germline ends. Per germline, CDR1 SGHRS and CDR2 YFSETQ. This CDR3 region has 16 residues. This CDR3 is CASSLEGAPSYNEQFF. CDR3 nucleotide sequence: TGCGCCAGCAGCTTGGAGGGAGCCCCCTCCTACAATGAGCAGTTCTTC.

This clonotype occurred many times. The rearrangement links TRBV5-6 to TRBJ2-5; tentatively, D is TRBD2 (6 bases). Trimming took 5 bases from V and 7 from J, leaving 15 bases between them. The length of the CDR3 is 13 residues. Germline CDR1 SGHDT, CDR2 YYEEEE. The CDR3 here is CASSWGLGGTQYF. The DNA of the CDR3 is TGTGCCAGCAGTTGGGGACTGGGGGGGACCCAGTACTTC.

This clonotype was seen more than once but under ten times. The chain links TRBV6-2 or TRBV6-3 to TRBJ2-1, with 8 bases that match TRBD2. V shed 6 bases, J shed 2 bases, and the junction held 6 bases outside the gene matches. Germline V gene lookup returns CDR1 MNHEY and CDR2 SVGEGT. The CDR3 has 15 amino acids. This CDR3 is CASSAGTRTYNEQFF. As DNA, the CDR3 is TGTGCCAGCAGCGCAGGGACTAGAACCTACAATGAGCAGTTCTTC.

Many counts were recorded for this clonotype. This chain uses TRBV7-6 with TRBJ2-1, with 7 bases lining up with TRBD2. The CDR3 is 16 amino acids. The ends lost 5 bases at V and 0 bases at J; junction bases unmatched: 7. Germline V gives CDR1 SGHVS, CDR2 FNYEAQ. CDR3: CASSKGGRSSYNEQFF. For the CDR3, the DNA is TGTGCCAGCAGCAAGGGAGGGCGGAGCTCCTACAATGAGCAGTTCTTC.

This chain joins TRBV11-2 and TRBJ2-7; the match to TRBD2 covers 10 bases. This CDR3 has 18 amino acids. The germline V gene has CDR1 SGHAT and CDR2 FQNNGV. The V gene end was trimmed by 5 bases and the J gene end by 4 bases; junction bases not matched to a gene: 17. The DNA for the CDR3 is TGTGCCAGCAGCCAGGGCTGGGGACTAGCGAGAGACCAGTACGAGCAGTACTTC. Translated, it gives CASSQGWGLARDQYEQYF.

There are many counts of this clonotype. V usage is TRBV27 and J usage is TRBJ2-7; 9 nucleotides line up with TRBD1. This CDR3 comprises 14 residues. Germline CDR1 is MNHEY and CDR2 is SMNVEV (reference sequence). V lost 2 bases and J lost 5; bases outside the gene matches: 4. CDR3 nucleotide sequence: TGTGCCAGCAGTTTACTACAGGGGGCCGACGAGCAGTACTTC. Encoded protein: CASSLLQGADEQYF.

This clonotype was recorded at least ten times. The V gene is TRBV27, the J gene TRBJ1-2, with a weak D call TRBD1 (5 bases). Germline V gives CDR1 MNHEY, CDR2 SMNVEV (reference sequence). The CDR3 extends over 15 amino acids. The V end lost 2 bases, the J end lost 3 bases, and 13 bases lay between the germline ends. This CDR3 reads CASSLGAGHDYGYTF. CDR3 DNA sequence: TGTGCCAGCAGTTTAGGGGCCGGACATGACTATGGCTACACCTTC.

This clonotype was counted only a few times. The genes are TRBV29-1 and TRBJ2-7, with a possible D match to TRBD2 (6 bases). V was cut by 6 bases and J by 3 bases, with 15 bases left in between. Germline assignment: CDR1 SQVTM and CDR2 ANQGSEA. The CDR3 sequence is 13 residues long. The CDR3 DNA reads as TGCAGCGTCGGCGGGAAGGGGCACTACGAGCAGTACTTC. Translated: CSVGGKGHYEQYF.